Sequencing of this TCR beta chain was carried out in a study of blood T cell repertoires in COVID-19. Trimming shortened V by 6 bases and J by 4 bases, and 9 bases separated the two germline ends. Per the germline V gene, CDR1 is MNHEY and CDR2 is SVGAGI. This CDR3 has 12 amino acids. Clones were read by immunoSEQ multiplex PCR, and TCRdb kept only the in-frame ones, dropping some. This table has around 200,000 clones, around 85% appearing once. This TCR was recovered from a man aged 35 to 55 with acute or convalescent COVID-19. The source material was peripheral blood. The chain uses TRBV6-5 and TRBJ1-1, with TRBD1 as a possible D gene (6 bases). The CDR3 region is CASSSGVTEAFF. The CDR3 bases are TGTGCCAGCAGCTCAGGGGTCACTGAAGCTTTCTTT.